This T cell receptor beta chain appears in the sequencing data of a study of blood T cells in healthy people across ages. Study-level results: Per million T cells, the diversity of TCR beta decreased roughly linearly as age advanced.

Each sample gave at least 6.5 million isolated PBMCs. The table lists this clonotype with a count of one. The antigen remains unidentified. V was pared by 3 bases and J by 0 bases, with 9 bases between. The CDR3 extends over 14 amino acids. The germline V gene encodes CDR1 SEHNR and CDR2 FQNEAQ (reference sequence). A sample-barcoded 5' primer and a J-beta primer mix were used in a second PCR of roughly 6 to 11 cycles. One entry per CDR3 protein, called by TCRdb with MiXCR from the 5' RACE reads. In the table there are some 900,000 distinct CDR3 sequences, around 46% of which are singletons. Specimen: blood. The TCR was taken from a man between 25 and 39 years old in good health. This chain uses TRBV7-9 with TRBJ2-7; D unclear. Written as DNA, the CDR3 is TGTGCCAGCAGCTTCGCCTATTCCTCCTACGAGCAGTACTTC. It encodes CASSFAYSSYEQYF.